This T cell receptor (beta chain) is drawn from a study of long-term antiretroviral therapy in people with HIV (dated by TCRdb to between 2021 and 2023). For the study in its entirety: The earliest samples were collected about a decade before the 2015 WHO recommendation for immediate ART, when ART was typically delayed until CD4 counts fell. A retrospective serial study tested whether ART initiation and durable HIV suppression were associated with changes in peripheral blood TRB repertoire composition and diversity. The cohort contributed about 200 cryopreserved PBMC samples from around 33 adults with confirmed HIV infection, collected serially over a mean of approximately 6 years (range 1-12). Among the 30 to 35 participants with HIV, ten to eleven were female. No cross-contamination during QIAcube processing was seen in test extractions of a monoclonal T-cell line run alongside around 30 polyclonal samples.

The immunoSEQ hsTCRB v3.0 assay was used at survey level resolution to sequence the TRB variable region. The target sequencing depth for TRB was roughly 40,000-55,000 T-cell genomes per sample. TRB libraries were pooled and sequenced on an Illumina MiSeq using a v3 150-cycle kit. The study's own analysis went as follows. Repertoire analysis was run in R within a reproducible Nextflow workflow that covered QC, data transformation and analysis. LymphoSeq2, an R package for AIRR-Seq data exploration, was used to implement custom analyses. A few samples yielding fewer than 5000 total TRB sequences were excluded, leaving around 190 analyzed HIV repertoires. Of the 188 retained HIV repertoires, about 59 were collected before and 120 to 130 after ART initiation. Each repertoire was downsampled to 5000 TRB nucleotide sequences, and summary statistics were averaged across 100 downsampling iterations. TRB sequences were retained for analysis only if CDR3 regions of at least seven amino acids were present. Two measures captured diversity: a Shannon entropy-derived clonality score and the Gini coefficient. In the repertoire networks, any two of the top 5000 CDR3 amino acid sequences were linked whenever the two sequences differed by an edit distance of one. GLIPH2 predicted antigen specificity groups and MHC restriction for TRB CDR3 amino acid sequences. CDR3 amino acid sequences were matched against VDJdb and McPAS-TCR to flag known CMV, EBV, HIV or tissue antigen associations. Pre-ART, post-ART and control groups were compared with Wilcoxon signed-rank tests and Holm-Bonferroni correction. Held by TCRdb, this immuneACCESS table contains in-frame sequences only and omits some clones. Under half of the omission traces to an unresolved V gene where checked; the cause of the rest is unknown. V and J calls and clone size are given by that table; D and trimming were obtained from the DNA. The sample yields around 25,000 clones; 88% were counted once. 5% to 6% of the sample comes from the top ten.

Comments on this clone: Which antigen it targets is not known. No per-base quality is available; no much larger clone lies one base away.

Broader findings and caveats from the paper: Starting ART was linked to a significant rise in TRB diversity, yet even after long-term ART the diversity remained significantly lower than in transplant donor controls. Inferences about post-ART repertoire changes were limited because no data were available on ART adherence, viral resistance or therapy changes. Expanded TRB clones identified before ART initiation dominated the repertoire at all time points, although this dominance fluctuated and declined in many PLHIV after ART. Unsorted PBMC were profiled instead of sorted CD4+ and CD8+ T cells because pre-ART samples had limited cell numbers. Since PBMC availability was limited, sequencing covered only the TCR beta chain, with no alpha chain pairing. The samples span the years 2004 to 2017, and the ART regimens used at that time may not be as effective as current regimens. HIV repertoires had narrower CDR3 length ranges than controls, and the network structure suggested an antigen-experienced repertoire that shifted only slightly toward naive after ART.

Measured from the cysteine to the phenylalanine, the CDR3 is 12 residues long. Left in the record is the CDR3 DNA by itself, 36 bases read in frame from the first base. Via the germline V gene, CDR1 is SNHLY and CDR2 FYNNEI. V has 4 bases trimmed and J has 7 bases trimmed; junction bases matching no gene number 3. Participants were included only if at least one PBMC sample before ART initiation and at least two post-ART samples were available. All participants with HIV were treated in the United States of America. Before DNA extraction, cryopreserved samples containing roughly 1-11 million PBMC were thawed and washed. At the time of the earliest PBMC sample for each participant with HIV, ages ranged from roughly 23 to 55 years. PBMC samples from each participant spanned 1-4 timepoints before ART initiation and 2-8 timepoints after ART initiation, with a median of 7 samples. For every participant, serial HIV viral load, CD4+ T-cell count, ART history and demographic data were obtained. Using a Qiagen kit on a QIAcube, genomic DNA was extracted from unsorted PBMC, with samples processed in batches of 12.

The sequences come from unsorted PBMCs, collected about 4.3 years after starting antiretroviral therapy. The sequence came from a man aged 25 to 45 with HIV. The chain links TRBV2 with TRBJ2-5, with TRBD2 identical over 7 junction bases. Here the CDR3 is given as CASSGGGGTQYF. The sequenced DNA is TGTGCCAGCAGTGGGGGGGGAGGGACCCAGTACTTC. The reference TRBV2 and TRBJ2-5 proteins fill in what lies around the CDR3, so the full variable domain reads EPEVTQTPSHQVTQMGQEVILRCVPISNHLYFYWYRQILGQKVEFLVSFYNNEISEKSEIFDDQFSVERPDGSNFTLKIRSTKLEDSAMYFCASSGGGGTQYFGPGTRLLVL.